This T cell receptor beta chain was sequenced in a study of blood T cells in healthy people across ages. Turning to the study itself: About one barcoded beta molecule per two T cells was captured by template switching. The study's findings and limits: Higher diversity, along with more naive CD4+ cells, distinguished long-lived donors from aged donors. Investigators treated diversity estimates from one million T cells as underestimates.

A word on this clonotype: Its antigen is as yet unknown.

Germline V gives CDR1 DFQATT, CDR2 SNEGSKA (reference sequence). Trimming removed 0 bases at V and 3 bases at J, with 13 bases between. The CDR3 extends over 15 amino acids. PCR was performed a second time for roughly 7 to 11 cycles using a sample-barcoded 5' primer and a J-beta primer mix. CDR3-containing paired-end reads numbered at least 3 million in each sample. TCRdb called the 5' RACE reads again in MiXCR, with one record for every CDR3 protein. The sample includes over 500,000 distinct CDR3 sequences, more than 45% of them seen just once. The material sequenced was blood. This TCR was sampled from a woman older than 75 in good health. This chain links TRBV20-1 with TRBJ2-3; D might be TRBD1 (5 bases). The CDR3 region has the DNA TGCAGTGCTAGAGATGTTAGGGGCGAGACAGATACGCAGTATTTT. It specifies CSARDVRGETDTQYF.